This T cell receptor (beta chain) was recorded in a study of regulatory T cells in long-lasting Graves disease. The study, taken as a whole, reports: Persistent disease samples used TRBV28, TRBJ1-2 and TRBJ2-5 preferentially.

V lost 1 base and J 8 bases, leaving 17 bases between the germline ends. CDR3 size: 16 residues. CDR1 and CDR2 (germline): KGHSH, LQKENI. Notes on this clonotype: Antigen specificity is unknown.

Arm-PCR of CDR3 regions with iRepertoire HTBI primers generated TCR beta libraries. One entry per CDR3 protein results from TCRdb running MiXCR on the multiplex PCR reads. The table includes 450,000 to 650,000 distinct CDR3 sequences, roughly a sixth detected once. Time point reported: newly diagnosed GD, antithyroid drugs for less than 3 months. The TCR library was prepared using RNA isolated from PBMCs. The sample also formed part of further work on T cells in Graves' hyperthyroidism and ophthalmopathy.

The TCR originated in a middle-aged woman with Graves disease. The J gene is TRBJ1-4, the V gene TRBV18; D unclear. Material: peripheral blood mononuclear cells (PBMCs), obtained at new diagnosis, from a patient treated with antithyroid drugs. The CDR3 sequence: CASSPRTPSVGEKLFF. In nucleotides, the CDR3 is TGTGCCAGCTCACCACGGACCCCCTCTGTCGGGGAAAAACTGTTTTTT.